This T cell receptor (beta chain) was sequenced in a study of cytotoxic CD8 clonotypes in ibrutinib-treated CLL. Study background: The patients, under 13 relapsed/refractory and roughly 15 treatment-naive, included around 17 who were IGHV unmutated. Patients attained approximately 24 partial and 2 complete responses; at median approximately 64 months, 14 remained remitted while roughly 12 progressed.

The trim removed 4 bases at V and 1 base at J, leaving 2 bases unmatched. This CDR3 is built from 16 residues. The germline V gene has CDR1 SGHNT and CDR2 YYREEE (reference sequence). Sequencing was performed with immunoSEQ multiplex PCR; in TCRdb, only in-frame clones are kept and a portion is missing. The table records around 330,000 clones, roughly 70% of them present only once. The receptor was isolated from a human donor with chronic lymphocytic leukemia. The sequencing here drew on PBMCs, taken after 36 months of ibrutinib treatment. The chain has TRBV5-4 and TRBJ2-1; TRBD2 matches at 13 bases. This CDR3 reads CASSTLAGGSYNEQFF. In DNA form, the CDR3 reads TGTGCCAGCAGCACACTAGCGGGGGGGTCCTACAATGAGCAGTTCTTC.